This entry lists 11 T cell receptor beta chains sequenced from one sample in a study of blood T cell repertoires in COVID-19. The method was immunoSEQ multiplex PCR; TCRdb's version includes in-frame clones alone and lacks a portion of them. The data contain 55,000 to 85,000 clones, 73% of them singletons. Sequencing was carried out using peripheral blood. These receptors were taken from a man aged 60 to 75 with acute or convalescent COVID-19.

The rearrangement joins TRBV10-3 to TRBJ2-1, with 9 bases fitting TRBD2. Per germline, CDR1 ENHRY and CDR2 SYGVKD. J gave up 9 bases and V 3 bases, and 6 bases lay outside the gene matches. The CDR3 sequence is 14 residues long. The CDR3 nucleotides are TGTGCCATCAGTGAAGTAGCGGGGGACCCTGAGCAGTTCTTC. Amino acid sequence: CAISEVAGDPEQFF.

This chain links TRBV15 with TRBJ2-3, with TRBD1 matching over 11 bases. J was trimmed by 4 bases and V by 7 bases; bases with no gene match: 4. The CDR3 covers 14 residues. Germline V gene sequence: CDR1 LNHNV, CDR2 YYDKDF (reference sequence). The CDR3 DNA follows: TGTGCCACCACCAGGACAGGGGGCGCAGATACGCAGTATTTT. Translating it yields CATTRTGGADTQYF.

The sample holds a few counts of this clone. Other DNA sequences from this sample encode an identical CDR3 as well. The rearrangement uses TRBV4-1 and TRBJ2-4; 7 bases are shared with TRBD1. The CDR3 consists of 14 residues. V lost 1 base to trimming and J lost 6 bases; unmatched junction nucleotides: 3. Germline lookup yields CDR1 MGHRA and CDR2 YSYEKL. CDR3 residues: CASSQGAGGNIQYF. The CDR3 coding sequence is TGCGCCAGCAGCCAAGGGGCAGGGGGAAACATTCAGTACTTC.

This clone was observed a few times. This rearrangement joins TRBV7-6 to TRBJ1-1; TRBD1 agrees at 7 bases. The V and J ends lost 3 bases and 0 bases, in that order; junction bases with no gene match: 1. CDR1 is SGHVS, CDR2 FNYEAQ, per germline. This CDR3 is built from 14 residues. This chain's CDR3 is CASSLRGLNTEAFF. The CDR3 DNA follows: TGTGCCAGCAGCTTGAGGGGGCTGAACACTGAAGCTTTCTTT.

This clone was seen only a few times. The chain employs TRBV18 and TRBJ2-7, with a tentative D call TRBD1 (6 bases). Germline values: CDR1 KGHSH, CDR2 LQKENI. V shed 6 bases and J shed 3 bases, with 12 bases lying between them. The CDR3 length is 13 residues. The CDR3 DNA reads TGTGCCAGCTCGCCCCGGGACAACTACGAGCAGTACTTC. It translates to CASSPRDNYEQYF.

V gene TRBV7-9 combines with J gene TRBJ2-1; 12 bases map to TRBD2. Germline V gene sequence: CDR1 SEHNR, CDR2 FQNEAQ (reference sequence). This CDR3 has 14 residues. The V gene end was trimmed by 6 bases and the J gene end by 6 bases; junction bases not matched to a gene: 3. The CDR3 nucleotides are TGTGCCAGCAGTCCTAGCGGGAGGGCCAATGAGCAGTTCTTC. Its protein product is CASSPSGRANEQFF.

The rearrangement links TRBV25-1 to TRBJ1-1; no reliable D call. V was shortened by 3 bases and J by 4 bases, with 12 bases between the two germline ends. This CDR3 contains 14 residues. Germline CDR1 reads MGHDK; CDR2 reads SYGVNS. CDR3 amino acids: CASSEGGLATEAFF. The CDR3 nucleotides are TGTGCCAGCAGTGAGGGTGGGCTCGCCACTGAAGCTTTCTTT.

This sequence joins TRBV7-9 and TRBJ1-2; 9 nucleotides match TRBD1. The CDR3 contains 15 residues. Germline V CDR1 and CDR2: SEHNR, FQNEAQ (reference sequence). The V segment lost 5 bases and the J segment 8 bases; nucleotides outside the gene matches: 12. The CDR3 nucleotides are TGTGCCAGCAGCCCCGAGGCCGGGACAGGGAAAGGCTACACCTTC. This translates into CASSPEAGTGKGYTF. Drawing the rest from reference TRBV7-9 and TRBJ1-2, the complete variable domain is DTGVSQNPRHKITKRGQNVTFRCDPISEHNRLYWYRQTLGQGPEFLTYFQNEAQLEKSRLLSDRFSAERPKGSFSTLEIQRTEQGDSAMYLCASSPEAGTGKGYTFGSGTRLTVV.

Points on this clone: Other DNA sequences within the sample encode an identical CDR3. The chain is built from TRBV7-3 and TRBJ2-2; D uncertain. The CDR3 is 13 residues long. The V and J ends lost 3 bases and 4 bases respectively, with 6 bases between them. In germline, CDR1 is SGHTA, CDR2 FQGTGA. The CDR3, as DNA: TGTGCCAGCAGCTTTACATCCACCGGGGAGCTGTTTTTT. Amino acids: CASSFTSTGELFF.

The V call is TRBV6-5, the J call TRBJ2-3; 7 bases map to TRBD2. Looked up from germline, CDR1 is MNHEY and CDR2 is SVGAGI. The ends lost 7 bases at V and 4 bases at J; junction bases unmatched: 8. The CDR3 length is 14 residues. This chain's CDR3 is CASNRGAGADTQYF. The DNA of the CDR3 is TGTGCCAGCAATCGAGGGGCGGGGGCAGATACGCAGTATTTT.

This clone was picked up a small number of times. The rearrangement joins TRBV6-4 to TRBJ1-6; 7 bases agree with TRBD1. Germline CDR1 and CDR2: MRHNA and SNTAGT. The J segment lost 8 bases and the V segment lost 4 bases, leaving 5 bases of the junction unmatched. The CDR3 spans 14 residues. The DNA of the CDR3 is TGTGCCAGCAGTGCAGGGACAGATGATTCACCCCTCCACTTT. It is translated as CASSAGTDDSPLHF.